Sequencing of this TCR beta chain was carried out in a study of cytomegalovirus exposure and HLA in healthy donors (dated by TCRdb to the late 2010s). With respect to the entire study: A later analysis indicated that the roughly 130 validation repertoires were generated on the platform also employed for the 650 to 850 repertoires of the first cohort. The aim of the study was to test whether cataloging public T cell receptors could identify signatures of past pathogen exposure. High-throughput TCR immunosequencing, statistical association of individual TCRs with disease status, and machine learning were combined to predict cytomegalovirus infection status. In addition to the first cohort of several hundred subjects, a separate validation cohort of 130 or so different subjects was used.

Separate from the roughly 630-subject first cohort, the validation cohort of about 130 subjects was the group to which the donors belonged. Paper-wide results and their limitations: A later analysis lacked HLA typing for the validation cohort, so it scored co-occurrence in that cohort across all 120 or so repertoires. Most TCR sequences were observed very rarely across donors, whereas some public TCRs were present in many individuals. The classifier was reported to diagnose cytomegalovirus status with high specificity and sensitivity in both the original and validation cohorts. A few of the identified cytomegalovirus-associated TCR beta chains were confirmed in vitro to be specific for cytomegalovirus antigens. In a later analysis, TCRs clustered in the first cohort were found to also tend to co-occur in the 110 or so validation repertoires, with approximately 93% of cluster scores above 0. It was suggested by the authors that the approach could potentially be generalized to other disease states and immunological phenotypes. The study listed approximately 150 TCR beta chains as associated with cytomegalovirus.

At the junction V is shortened by 1 base and J by 5 bases, with 5 bases in between. Taken from cysteine to phenylalanine, the CDR3 has 11 residues. Left in the record is the CDR3 DNA by itself, 33 bases read in frame from the first base. Taken from the germline V gene (reference sequence), the CDR1 and CDR2 loops are GTSNPN and SVGIG. The library was obtained by the immunoSEQ multiplex PCR assay. As for the authors' bioinformatics: A statistical classification framework was built to diagnose cytomegalovirus status from the catalog of TCR beta chain sequences. This is the immuneACCESS table as TCRdb keeps it, with only in-frame sequences that have V and J called. A part of the clones is gone; compared with another copy, unresolved V genes explain less than half, and the rest is unexplained. V, J and clone size were drawn from that table, and D and trimming were deduced from the DNA. The sample table lists under 300,000 clones, around 86% of them with a count of one. The ten most abundant clones make up roughly 0.99% of the sample.

Note on this clone: Which antigen it targets is not known. Base quality data are lacking; no much larger clone is found one base away. Other DNA sequences in the same sample also yield this CDR3.

The chain is made from TRBV30 and TRBJ2-5, with TRBD2 tentatively as D gene (5 bases match). Sequencing was performed on PBMCs. This clonotype was obtained from a woman aged 18-29 years in good health and CMV-seronegative. The DNA sequence follows: TGTGCCTGGAGTGGAGGGGAGACCCAGTACTTC. It encodes CAWSGGETQYF.